Listed below are T cell receptor beta chains from one sample, sequenced in a study of beta chain features in type 1 diabetes. Only in-frame clones appear in the TCRdb table, and some are missing; sequencing was by immunoSEQ multiplex PCR. The sample shows under 300,000 clones, roughly 30% of them seen only once. Sequencing was done on a sample of central memory CD4+ T cells from blood. These receptors all come from a man under 40 in good health. CDR3s include the opening cysteine and the closing phenylalanine or tryptophan. Fields, in order: V gene, D gene, clone size, J gene, CDR3 protein, CDR3 DNA. A D gene is named only where the DNA matches it firmly. Clone size is given for some rows only: seen once, a few or many times, or a class if the clone is expanded.

v_call: TRBV19
d_call: -
clone_size: few
j_call: TRBJ1-1
cdr3_aa: CATATGRGDTEAFF
cdr3_nt: TGTGCCACAGCCACAGGGAGAGGGGACACTGAAGCTTTCTTT

v_call: TRBV6-6
d_call: TRBD2
clone_size: -
j_call: TRBJ2-5
cdr3_aa: CASSPSRGGRETQYF
cdr3_nt: TGTGCCAGCAGCCCCTCGCGGGGGGGCCGAGAGACCCAGTACTTC

v_call: TRBV18
d_call: -
clone_size: many
j_call: TRBJ1-2
cdr3_aa: CASSPGGLGYTF
cdr3_nt: TGTGCCAGCTCACCAGGGGGCCTTGGCTACACCTTC

v_call: TRBV5-1
d_call: TRBD1
clone_size: -
j_call: TRBJ2-1
cdr3_aa: CASSPSGGRSYNEQFF
cdr3_nt: TGCGCCAGCAGCCCGTCAGGGGGACGTTCCTACAATGAGCAGTTCTTC

v_call: TRBV15
d_call: -
clone_size: -
j_call: TRBJ2-5
cdr3_aa: CATSRGSTVQQYF
cdr3_nt: TGTGCCACCAGCAGAGGCTCAACGGTACAACAATACTTC

v_call: TRBV18
d_call: -
clone_size: -
j_call: TRBJ1-2
cdr3_aa: CASSVRQATGGYTF
cdr3_nt: TGTGCCAGCTCCGTGCGACAGGCAACGGGTGGCTACACCTTC

v_call: TRBV18
d_call: TRBD2
clone_size: -
j_call: TRBJ2-5
cdr3_aa: CASSLGTSGEQETQYF
cdr3_nt: TGTGCCAGCTCACTCGGGACTAGCGGGGAACAAGAGACCCAGTACTTC

v_call: TRBV19
d_call: -
clone_size: once
j_call: TRBJ2-5
cdr3_aa: CASSLPEGTGETQYF
cdr3_nt: TGTGCCAGTAGTCTCCCGGAGGGGACGGGGGAGACCCAGTACTTC

v_call: TRBV5-1
d_call: TRBD2
clone_size: -
j_call: TRBJ2-1
cdr3_aa: CASSLLASGANEQFF
cdr3_nt: TGCGCCAGCAGCTTGTTGGCTAGCGGGGCCAATGAGCAGTTCTTC

v_call: TRBV11-3
d_call: -
clone_size: few
j_call: TRBJ2-3
cdr3_aa: CASSLADTDTQYF
cdr3_nt: TGTGCCAGCAGCTTAGCTGACACAGATACGCAGTATTTT

v_call: TRBV4-3
d_call: TRBD1
clone_size: -
j_call: TRBJ2-1
cdr3_aa: CASSQVGQGGNEQFF
cdr3_nt: TGCGCCAGCAGCCAAGTGGGACAGGGAGGGAATGAGCAGTTCTTC

v_call: TRBV6-1
d_call: -
clone_size: -
j_call: TRBJ1-1
cdr3_aa: CASSGSPNTEAFF
cdr3_nt: TGTGCCAGCAGTGGTTCTCCGAACACTGAAGCTTTCTTT

v_call: TRBV5-1
d_call: TRBD1
clone_size: few
j_call: TRBJ2-7
cdr3_aa: CASSLTGEEQYF
cdr3_nt: TGCGCCAGCAGCTTGACAGGGGAGGAGCAGTACTTC

v_call: TRBV5-1
d_call: TRBD2
clone_size: -
j_call: TRBJ2-1
cdr3_aa: CASSLELAGGTEQFF
cdr3_nt: TGCGCCAGCAGCTTGGAGCTAGCGGGGGGCACCGAGCAGTTCTTC

v_call: TRBV28
d_call: -
clone_size: many
j_call: TRBJ2-3
cdr3_aa: CASIPTGTDTQYF
cdr3_nt: TGTGCCAGCATCCCTACTGGCACAGATACGCAGTATTTT

v_call: TRBV11-2
d_call: TRBD1
clone_size: -
j_call: TRBJ2-5
cdr3_aa: CASSPRRDRGYQETQYF
cdr3_nt: TGTGCCAGCAGCCCACGCCGGGACAGGGGATACCAAGAGACCCAGTACTTC

v_call: TRBV5-1
d_call: TRBD1
clone_size: -
j_call: TRBJ2-1
cdr3_aa: CASSLGPDREYFF
cdr3_nt: TGCGCCAGCAGCTTGGGACCTGACAGGGAGTATTTCTTC

v_call: TRBV15
d_call: -
clone_size: -
j_call: TRBJ2-7
cdr3_aa: CATSRDPGNEQYF
cdr3_nt: TGTGCCACCAGCAGAGATCCAGGGAACGAGCAGTACTTC

v_call: TRBV30
d_call: -
clone_size: few
j_call: TRBJ1-2
cdr3_aa: CAWRVVGGYTF
cdr3_nt: TGTGCCTGGAGGGTCGTTGGGGGCTACACCTTC

v_call: TRBV11-3
d_call: -
clone_size: -
j_call: TRBJ2-3
cdr3_aa: CASSLGAGRSTDTQYF
cdr3_nt: TGTGCCAGCAGCTTGGGGGCAGGGAGAAGCACAGATACGCAGTATTTT

v_call: TRBV29-1
d_call: -
clone_size: -
j_call: TRBJ2-7
cdr3_aa: CSVGPTRNLYEQYF
cdr3_nt: TGCAGCGTTGGCCCAACACGGAACCTCTACGAGCAGTACTTC

v_call: TRBV29-1
d_call: TRBD1
clone_size: -
j_call: TRBJ1-5
cdr3_aa: CSVVQGGQPQHF
cdr3_nt: TGCAGCGTTGTACAGGGGGGCCAGCCCCAGCATTTT

v_call: TRBV9
d_call: -
clone_size: -
j_call: TRBJ2-1
cdr3_aa: CASSVSDYNEQFF
cdr3_nt: TGTGCCAGCAGCGTGTCGGATTACAATGAGCAGTTCTTC

v_call: TRBV5-1
d_call: TRBD1
clone_size: many
j_call: TRBJ2-3
cdr3_aa: CASSRTGDVADTQYF
cdr3_nt: TGCGCCAGCAGCAGGACAGGGGACGTCGCAGATACGCAGTATTTT